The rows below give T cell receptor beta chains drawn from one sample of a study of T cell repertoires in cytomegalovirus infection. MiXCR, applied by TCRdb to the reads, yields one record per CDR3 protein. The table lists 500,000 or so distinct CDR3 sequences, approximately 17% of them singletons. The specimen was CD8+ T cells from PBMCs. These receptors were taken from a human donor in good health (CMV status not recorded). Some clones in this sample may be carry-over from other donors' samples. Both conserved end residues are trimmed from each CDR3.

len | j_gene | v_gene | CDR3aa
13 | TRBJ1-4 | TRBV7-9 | ASSLTTATNEKLF
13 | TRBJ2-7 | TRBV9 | ASSVGAGEGYEQY
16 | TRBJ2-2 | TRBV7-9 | ASSSQITSGNVHGELF
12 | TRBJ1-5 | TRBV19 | ASSIEAVNQPQH
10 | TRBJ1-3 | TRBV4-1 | ASSPEGNTIY
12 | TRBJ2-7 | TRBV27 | ASRPDRLSYEQY
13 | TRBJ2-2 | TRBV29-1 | SADSRGSNTGELF
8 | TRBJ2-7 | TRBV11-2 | ASSHHEQY
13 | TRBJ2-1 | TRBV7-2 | ASSLLAFDWTEQF
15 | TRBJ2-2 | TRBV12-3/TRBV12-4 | ASSFGPTPSNTGELF
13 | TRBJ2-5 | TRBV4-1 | ASSQQGAQEETQY
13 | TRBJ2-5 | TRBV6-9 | ASSRAGVHQETQY
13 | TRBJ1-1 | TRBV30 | AWSGGSRMGTEAF
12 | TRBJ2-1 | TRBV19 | ASSKRDNYNEQF
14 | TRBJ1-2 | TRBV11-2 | ASSLGPWGLGYGYT
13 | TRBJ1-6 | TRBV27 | ASSLQGAHRSPLH
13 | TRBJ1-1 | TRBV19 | ASTPDRNRDTEAF
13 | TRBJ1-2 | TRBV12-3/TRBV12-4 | ASSGYTGVGYGYT
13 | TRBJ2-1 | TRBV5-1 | ASSSDPPPYNEQF
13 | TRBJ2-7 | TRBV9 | ASSAGTGAIYEQY
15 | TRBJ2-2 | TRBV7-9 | ASRGLAGALNTGELF
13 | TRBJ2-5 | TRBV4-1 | ASSNTGGDEETQY
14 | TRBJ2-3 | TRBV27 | ASSSYAGPLTDTQY
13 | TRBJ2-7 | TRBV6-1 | ASNQGWGRSYEQY
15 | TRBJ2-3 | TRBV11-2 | ASSLEGAGLYTDTQY
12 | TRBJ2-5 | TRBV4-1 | ASSQDGQLETQY
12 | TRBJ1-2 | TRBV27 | ASSYRTGNYGYT
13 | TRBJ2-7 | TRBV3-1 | ASSQGGQGPYEQY